Here is one T cell receptor beta chain with its context. The record originates from a study of tumor T cells in aggressive B-cell lymphoma. CDR1 is MDHEN and CDR2 is SYDVKM in the germline V gene. J gave up 9 bases and V 4 bases, and 5 bases lay outside the gene matches. The CDR3 totals 12 residues. This table comes from immunoSEQ multiplex PCR, and its TCRdb copy is limited to in-frame clones, with some not included. The table includes 4,500 to 5,500 clones, roughly 90% detected once. Material: tumor tissue. The chain recombines TRBV28 with TRBJ1-1, with TRBD1 matching over 7 bases. This sequence was found in an adult with diffuse large B cell lymphoma. The CDR3 coding sequence is TGTGCCAGCAGTTCCAGGGGGTACAAAGCTTTCTTT. It translates to CASSSRGYKAFF.